A single sample is the source of the 21 T cell receptor beta chains below, sequenced in a study of T-cell reconstitution after alpha-beta-depleted transplantation in children (dated by TCRdb to about 2016). Libraries were made using PCR. The run used an Illumina HiSeq 2500. TCR library preparation used molecular barcoding, with unique molecular identifiers applied to normalize quantification of the TCRbeta repertoire. TCRdb reanalyzed the raw reads on its own, using fastp at Q25 for trimming and MiXCR for clone calling, and kept in-frame beta chains. Identical CDR3 proteins give one entry, which carries the most common genes and DNA. The table for this sample lists some 300,000 distinct CDR3 sequences; over 7.5% of them were counted only once. Clones ranked in the top ten supply 9.1% of the sample. Their recognized antigens are unknown. General conclusions and limits of the study: Over subsequent months, a decline in hyperexpanded clone frequencies was noted, and after one year, T-cell counts and TCRbeta diversity were mostly ascribed to newly produced T cells.

In the paper's terms, the treatment or condition label means: allogeneic hematopoietic cell transplantation with graft depleted of TCRalphabeta T cells and CD19 B cells. The sample consisted of peripheral blood, taken 360 days after TCRalphabeta/CD19-depleted stem cell transplant. The receptors derive from a female patient aged 2-15 years who had a stem cell transplant for Fanconi anemia, so the T cells may come from the graft donor.

This clonotype was observed at least ten times. The chain combines TRBV5-1 with TRBJ2-7; a weak D match, TRBD1 (5 bases). Germline lookup yields CDR1 SGHRS and CDR2 YFSETQ. This CDR3 region has 18 residues. V gave up 4 bases and J gave up 3 bases, with 26 bases separating them. CDR3 residues: CASSEQALSPGLVYEQYF. CDR3 in DNA: TGCGCCAGCAGCGAACAGGCTTTAAGCCCCGGGCTAGTCTACGAGCAGTACTTC.

Many counts were recorded for this clonotype. DNA of the CDR3: TGTGCAGTTATCGGGGCTACGAAGCAGTACTTC. This gives the protein CAVIGATKQYF. V and J are TRBV28 and TRBJ2-7, with D perhaps TRBD1 or TRBD2 (5 bases each). This CDR3 contains 11 residues. Germline values: CDR1 MDHEN, CDR2 SYDVKM.

This clonotype was recorded at least ten times. J is TRBJ2-7 and V is TRBV28; no clear D. V was clipped by 5 bases and J by 5 bases, with 16 bases between them. CDR3 length equals 14 residues. CDR1 is MDHEN and CDR2 is SYDVKM in the germline V gene. The CDR3 here is CASSPTLEVNEQYV. Written as DNA, the CDR3 is TGTGCCAGCAGTCCAACCTTGGAAGTGAACGAGCAGTACGTC.

This clonotype was picked up many times. The rearrangement uses TRBV3-1 and TRBJ2-1, with D perhaps matching TRBD2 (5 bases). CDR1 and CDR2 (germline): LGHDT, YNNKEL (reference sequence). V was pared by 0 bases and J by 9 bases, with 9 bases between. The CDR3 is 13 amino acids. The CDR3 DNA is TGTGCCAGCAGCCAAGAAGATGGAGGTGAGCAGTTCTTC. The encoded protein is CASSQEDGGEQFF.

This clonotype was seen more than once but under ten times. The chain recombines TRBV5-1 with TRBJ2-3; D is uncertain. V lost 4 bases, J lost 5 bases, and 8 bases lay in between. The CDR3 runs to 12 residues. Looked up from germline, CDR1 is SGHRS and CDR2 is YFSETQ. The CDR3 bases are TGCGCCAGCAGCATAGCCGGAGATACGCAGTATTTT. Amino acids: CASSIAGDTQYF.

The chain combines TRBV4-2 with TRBJ1-4; D perhaps matches TRBD1 (5 bases). CDR1 LGHNA and CDR2 YNFKEQ come from the germline V gene. CDR3 length: 18 residues. Trimming stripped 3 bases from V and 0 bases from J, with 17 bases between. CDR3 region: CASSHRTIQQATNEKLFF. DNA for the CDR3: TGTGCCAGCAGCCACCGAACCATTCAACAGGCAACTAATGAAAAACTGTTTTTT.

This clonotype has a handful of counts. In DNA form, the CDR3 reads TGTGCCACCAGCAGAGATCCGGCGGGGGGGGTCAATGAGCAGTTCTTC. It is translated as CATSRDPAGGVNEQFF. The V gene is TRBV15, the J gene TRBJ2-1, with 9 bases fitting TRBD2. The J segment lost 6 bases and the V segment lost 0 bases, leaving 6 bases of the junction unmatched. Germline V gene lookup returns CDR1 LNHNV and CDR2 YYDKDF (reference sequence). The CDR3 runs to 16 residues.

In its sample, this clonotype was seen many times. The J gene is TRBJ2-3, the V gene TRBV5-1; no clear D gene. Looked up from germline, CDR1 is SGHRS and CDR2 is YFSETQ. V dropped 0 bases and J dropped 4 bases, with 9 bases sitting between them. CDR3 length equals 14 residues. The CDR3 nucleotides are TGCGCCAGCAGCTTGGAGCAGGTCTCAGATACGCAGTATTTT. Translating gives CASSLEQVSDTQYF.

This clonotype was counted only a few times. V is TRBV18 and J is TRBJ1-5, with D possibly matching TRBD1 (6 bases). Trimming took 5 bases from V and 5 from J, leaving 16 bases between them. From germline, CDR1 is KGHSH and CDR2 LQKENI. The CDR3 has 15 residues. The CDR3 DNA reads TGTGCCAGCTCAGAGCTGGGGGGGCCTGATCAGCCCCAGCATTTT. Its protein is CASSELGGPDQPQHF.

This clonotype was seen at least ten times. The V call is TRBV10-3, the J call TRBJ2-1; D uncertain. Between the trimmed V and J ends, which lost 11 bases and 6 bases, there was a span of 14 bases. CDR3 length: 12 residues. The germline V gene encodes CDR1 ENHRY and CDR2 SYGVKD. The CDR3 nucleotides are TGTGCCGACGAATCTGACGGCAATGAGCAGTTCTTC. Its protein is CADESDGNEQFF.

This clonotype was counted only a few times. CDR3 in amino acids: CASSPGQGSAGYTF. CDR3 bases: TGTGCCAGCAGCCCAGGACAGGGGAGTGCGGGCTACACCTTC. This chain joins TRBV7-2 and TRBJ1-2, with 9 bases lining up with TRBD1. The V and J ends lost 5 bases and 8 bases, in that order; junction bases with no gene match: 9. Germline V gene sequence: CDR1 SGHTA, CDR2 FQGNSA. The length of the CDR3 is 14 residues.

This clonotype has more than one count but fewer than ten. This sequence joins TRBV2 and TRBJ2-7, with D uncertain. Trimming took off 6 bases at V and 2 bases at J, with 17 bases between the two ends. The length of the CDR3 is 15 residues. From germline, CDR1 is SNHLY and CDR2 FYNNEI. The CDR3 region has the DNA TGTGCCAGCAGCCAAAGACTTAAGTGGACCTACGAGCAGTACTTC. Its translation is CASSQRLKWTYEQYF.

This clonotype was counted many times. This chain connects TRBV7-9 to TRBJ1-1; TRBD1 aligns across 11 bases. The J segment lost 0 bases and the V segment lost 5 bases, leaving 2 bases of the junction unmatched. Germline V gene data show CDR1 as SEHNR and CDR2 as FQNEAQ (reference sequence). The CDR3 extends over 15 amino acids. The DNA of the CDR3 is TGTGCCAGCAGCGGACAGGGGGCCATGAACACTGAAGCTTTCTTT. It encodes CASSGQGAMNTEAFF.

This clonotype has only a few counts. The chain couples TRBV25-1 to TRBJ1-5; D perhaps matches TRBD1 (5 bases). Germline V lookup: CDR1 MGHDK, CDR2 SYGVNS. Trimming took off 4 bases at V and 3 bases at J, with 16 bases between the two ends. The CDR3 spans 16 residues. The CDR3, as DNA: TGTGCCAGCAGTGGCCCCACCGACAGATACAATCAGCCCCAGCATTTT. Translation: CASSGPTDRYNQPQHF.

This clonotype has ten or more counts. The chain carries TRBV5-1 and TRBJ2-1; possible D gene TRBD2, 6 bases. Germline V gene sequence: CDR1 SGHRS, CDR2 YFSETQ. Trimming removed 8 bases at V and 0 bases at J, with 18 bases between. The CDR3 is made up of 16 amino acids. The CDR3, as DNA: TGCGCCAGTCAACCGCTAGCGTCGAGCTCCTACAATGAGCAGTTCTTC. This encodes CASQPLASSSYNEQFF.

Ten or more counts support this clonotype. The J gene is TRBJ2-7, the V gene TRBV4-2, with a possible D match to TRBD2 (5 bases). Germline lookup yields CDR1 LGHNA and CDR2 YNFKEQ. This CDR3 has 14 residues. V dropped 4 bases and J dropped 3 bases, with 13 bases sitting between them. The CDR3 is CASSRSEGDYEQYF. CDR3 sequence (DNA): TGTGCCAGCAGCCGTTCCGAGGGAGACTACGAGCAGTACTTC.

This clonotype showed up just a few times. Here the CDR3 DNA reads TGTGCCAGCAGCCCCGGACTAGCGGGGGCGAACACCGGGGAGCTGTTTTTT. It specifies CASSPGLAGANTGELFF. The chain recombines TRBV7-3 with TRBJ2-2; TRBD2 aligns across 13 bases. Per the germline V gene, CDR1 is SGHTA and CDR2 is FQGTGA. Unmatched junction bases numbered 3, after V lost 5 bases and J lost 0 bases. This CDR3 has 17 amino acids.

This clonotype was seen at least ten times. J is TRBJ1-5 and V is TRBV4-2; a possible D gene is TRBD1 (5 bases). V lost 0 bases to trimming and J lost 6 bases, with 15 bases between them. The CDR3 totals 16 residues. Germline CDR1 and CDR2: LGHNA and YNFKEQ. CDR3 DNA sequence: TGTGCCAGCAGCCAAGATGTGGGCCAGGGTCTTCAGCCCCAGCATTTT. It specifies CASSQDVGQGLQPQHF.

This clonotype was seen ten or more times. The V and J genes are TRBV27 and TRBJ1-2; D not certain. CDR1 and CDR2 from the germline V gene are MNHEY and SMNVEV (reference sequence). The CDR3 is 13 residues long. V was shortened by 8 bases and J by 4 bases, with 14 bases between the two germline ends. The CDR3 bases are TGTGCCAGCTGCCGAGAAGGGTTCTATGGCTACACCTTC. Its protein product is CASCREGFYGYTF.

This clonotype has ten or more counts. The chain uses TRBV29-1 and TRBJ2-7, with D hard to call. In germline, CDR1 is SQVTM, CDR2 ANQGSEA. This CDR3 contains 12 residues. Trimming cost V 8 bases and J 3 bases, with 14 bases left between them. CDR3 amino acids: CSTSGPSYEQYF. CDR3 coding DNA: TGCAGCACTTCCGGGCCGAGCTACGAGCAGTACTTC.

In this sample, this clonotype turned up many times. V gene TRBV7-2 combines with J gene TRBJ2-1; TRBD2 is a possible D gene (5 bases). Germline assignment: CDR1 SGHTA and CDR2 FQGNSA. CDR3 length: 14 residues. Trimming pared 5 bases from V and 9 bases from J, leaving 17 bases between. This chain's CDR3 is CASSPTRAVGEQFF. CDR3 DNA: TGTGCCAGCAGCCCAACTAGGGCGGTGGGTGAGCAGTTCTTC.